A single sample is the source of the 8 T cell receptor beta chains below, sequenced in a study of spatial heterogeneity in lung cancer. TCRdb ran MiXCR on the 5' RACE reads and lists one entry per CDR3 protein. This sample has about 38,000 distinct CDR3 sequences; roughly 5.8% occur once, and the top ten carry more than 9%. Time point denoted: sample taken at primary tumor resection. Frozen PBMC, nontumor lung or tumor provided whole RNA, which was sequenced unsorted. The sequenced sample was PBMCs, obtained at surgery. The receptor set was obtained from a male donor with early-stage non-small cell lung cancer.

In its sample, this clonotype was seen a few times. This sequence joins TRBV28 and TRBJ2-3; D is unresolved. Trimming removed 2 bases at V and 6 bases at J, with 6 bases between. The germline CDR1 and CDR2 sequences are MDHEN and SYDVKM. The CDR3 is 12 residues long. The CDR3, as DNA: TGTGCCAGCAGTTTACGAGCGGATACGCAGTATTTT. This translates into CASSLRADTQYF.

This clonotype was observed a handful of times. This chain uses TRBV28 with TRBJ2-7, with a weak D call TRBD1 (5 bases). The V gene's germline CDR1 is MDHEN and CDR2 SYDVKM. The length of the CDR3 is 14 residues. V was trimmed by 3 bases and J by 0 bases, leaving 9 bases between them. This chain's CDR3 is CASSFWTNSYEQYF. Here the CDR3 DNA reads TGTGCCAGCAGTTTCTGGACAAACTCCTACGAGCAGTACTTC. The whole variable domain, filled in from reference TRBV28 and TRBJ2-7, reads DVKVTQSSRYLVKRTGEKVFLECVQDMDHENMFWYRQDPGLGLRLIYFSYDVKMKEKGDIPEGYSVSREKKERFSLILESASTNQTSMYLCASSFWTNSYEQYFGPGTRLTVT.

V usage is TRBV10-3 and J usage is TRBJ2-5; D perhaps matches TRBD1 (5 bases). Looked up from germline, CDR1 is ENHRY and CDR2 is SYGVKD. The CDR3 totals 15 residues. The V end was cut by 4 bases, the J end by 2 bases, with 14 bases between. The DNA for the CDR3 is TGTGCCATCAGTGGTAGGGGTGAGGAGCAAGAGACCCAGTACTTC. This translates into CAISGRGEEQETQYF.

This clonotype has at least ten counts. The gene calls are TRBV28 and TRBJ2-1; weak D call: TRBD2 (7 bases). Germline V gene lookup returns CDR1 MDHEN and CDR2 SYDVKM. With 5 bases removed from V and 5 bases from J, the gap between germline ends came to 13 bases. The length of the CDR3 is 14 residues. The CDR3 nucleotides are TGTGCCAGCAGTGCCTTCGGGGGGCACAATGAGCAGTTCTTC. It is translated as CASSAFGGHNEQFF.

This clonotype occurred many times. The genes are TRBV7-2 and TRBJ1-1, with 7 bases aligning to TRBD1. CDR1 and CDR2 from the germline V gene are SGHTA and FQGNSA. V dropped 5 bases and J dropped 4; count of bases not matched to a gene: 4. The CDR3 runs to 13 residues. CDR3 in DNA: TGTGCCAGCAGCAAAGGGGGCGGCACTGAAGCTTTCTTT. Translated: CASSKGGGTEAFF.

This clonotype has ten or more counts. The chain employs TRBV6-6 and TRBJ2-1, with no clear D. CDR1 MNHNY and CDR2 SVGAGI come from the germline V gene (reference sequence). Trimming stripped 6 bases from V and 5 bases from J, with 8 bases between. There are 12 residues in the CDR3. DNA for the CDR3: TGTGCCAGCAGCCTCCCCGACAATGAGCAGTTCTTC. It translates to CASSLPDNEQFF.

This clonotype was picked up many times. The chain carries TRBV19 and TRBJ2-7; 12 bases agree with TRBD2. This CDR3 contains 14 residues. Per germline, CDR1 LNHDA and CDR2 SQIVND (reference sequence). Trimming cost V 3 bases and J 6 bases; bases outside gene matches: 3. The CDR3, as DNA: TGTGCCAGTAGTATGCGACTAGCGGGGGCCGAGCAGTACTTC. Amino acid sequence: CASSMRLAGAEQYF.

Details on this clonotype: A single base separates this from a much larger clone, so it may be a read error. Because it lacks the conserved phenylalanine or tryptophan at the end, this CDR3 is likely a read error. The chain combines TRBV19 with TRBJ1-1, with no clear D. Trimming left V 5 bases short and J 1 base short, with 8 bases between. The CDR3 length is 13 residues. Germline CDR1 LNHDA, CDR2 SQIVND (reference sequence). The CDR3 nucleotides are TGTGCCAGTAGTTTCGGCCCGAACACTGAAGCTTTCTCT. This sequence encodes CASSFGPNTEAFS.